These T cell receptor beta chains were read from a single sample in a study of beta chain features in type 1 diabetes. Method: immunoSEQ multiplex PCR; TCRdb's copy keeps in-frame clones and lacks some. This sample has almost 350,000 clones, with 15% to 20% found just once. Specimen: naive CD4+ T cells from blood. The receptors shown here come from a woman between 18 and 30 years old in good health. The CDR3 runs from the conserved cysteine through the conserved F or W. The D gene is left open where the match is weak. Where a row states a size, it is once, few, many or the class of an expanded clone; other rows omit it.

CDR3 DNA	CDR3 protein	D gene	clone size	V gene	J gene
TGTGCCTGGAGTACAAAGAGGGGCTACACCTTC	CAWSTKRGYTF	.	.	TRBV30	TRBJ1-2
TGTGCCAGCGGGGTCGGGACTACCACAGATACGCAGTATTTT	CASGVGTTTDTQYF	TRBD2	few	TRBV7-9	TRBJ2-3
TGTGCCAGCAGCTCCTCCGACAGGGCCGGCTATGGCTACACCTTC	CASSSSDRAGYGYTF	TRBD1	few	TRBV5-4	TRBJ1-2
TGCGCCAGCAGCCGTAGCGGGAGAGGTACAGATACGCAGTATTTT	CASSRSGRGTDTQYF	TRBD2	few	TRBV5-1	TRBJ2-3
TGCGCCAGCAGCGTACTAGGGGGAAACGGGGACACTGAAGCTTTCTTT	CASSVLGGNGDTEAFF	.	few	TRBV5-1	TRBJ1-1
TGTGCCAGCTCACTGGGGCGCACTAGCGGGGGAAATGAGCAGTTCTTC	CASSLGRTSGGNEQFF	TRBD2	few	TRBV18	TRBJ2-1
TGTGCCATCACTCCTTCCATGGGTAGCGGGAGGACCTACGAGCAGTACTTC	CAITPSMGSGRTYEQYF	TRBD2	.	TRBV10-3	TRBJ2-7
TGTGCCAGCAGCCGCCCGGGACAGAGCTCCTATAATTCACCCCTCCACTTT	CASSRPGQSSYNSPLHF	TRBD1	few	TRBV7-9	TRBJ1-6
TGTGCCTGGGAAGGGACAGGGAGCTCCTACGAGCAGTACTTC	CAWEGTGSSYEQYF	TRBD1	.	TRBV30	TRBJ2-7
TGTGCCAGTAGTTTTCTACAGGGGGCCTACAATGAGCAGTTCTTC	CASSFLQGAYNEQFF	TRBD1	.	TRBV19	TRBJ2-1
TGTGCCCTCGGGAACCGCGACACCGGGGAGCTGTTTTTT	CALGNRDTGELFF	.	few	TRBV27	TRBJ2-2
TGTGCCAGCACGGAGGGGCGGTACAATGAGCAGTTCTTC	CASTEGRYNEQFF	.	.	TRBV2	TRBJ2-1
TGTGCCAGCAGCATTACTAGCGTAAGCTCCTACAATGAGCAGTTCTTC	CASSITSVSSYNEQFF	TRBD2	.	TRBV7-2	TRBJ2-1
TGTGCCAGCAGGGGACAGGCTGAAGCTTTCTTT	CASRGQAEAFF	TRBD1	.	TRBV2	TRBJ1-1
TGTGCCAGCCGAATCCAGGGGAGCGGCACTGGGGCCAACGTCCTGACTTTC	CASRIQGSGTGANVLTF	.	few	TRBV19	TRBJ2-6
TGCGCCAGCAGCCAAGAAACGCGAGGAAGGGAAGCTTTCTTT	CASSQETRGREAFF	.	.	TRBV4-1	TRBJ1-1
TGTGCCATCAGCCTTACAGGGGAGACTGGCTACACCTTC	CAISLTGETGYTF	TRBD1	.	TRBV10-3	TRBJ1-2
TGTGCCAGCAGCTTAGTTAGCAATCAGCCCCAGCATTTT	CASSLVSNQPQHF	.	.	TRBV6-1	TRBJ1-5
TGTGCCTGGAGCACAGGACAGGGAAACAATCAGCCCCAGCATTTT	CAWSTGQGNNQPQHF	TRBD1	.	TRBV30	TRBJ1-5
TGTGCCAGCAGCTTAGGCCCCACAGGGGCTGAAGCTTTCTTT	CASSLGPTGAEAFF	TRBD1	.	TRBV11-2	TRBJ1-1
TGCGCCAGCAGCCACGGACTCACGCGGGGTGATGAAAAACTGTTTTTT	CASSHGLTRGDEKLFF	.	.	TRBV5-1	TRBJ1-4
TGCGCCAGCAGCTTATCGACTAGCCTGTACAATGAGCAGTTCTTC	CASSLSTSLYNEQFF	TRBD2	.	TRBV5-1	TRBJ2-1
TGTGCCTGGAAGGGTGGAGGGGCGGCATCCGGGGAGCTGTTTTTT	CAWKGGGAASGELFF	.	few	TRBV30	TRBJ2-2
TGTGCCTGGGCACAGGTGCCGAACACTGAAGCTTTCTTT	CAWAQVPNTEAFF	.	.	TRBV30	TRBJ1-1
TGTGCCAGCAGTCCGACAGGGGAGAACACTGAAGCTTTCTTT	CASSPTGENTEAFF	TRBD1	.	TRBV6-4	TRBJ1-1
TGTGCCAGCAGCGTAGAACCGGGACGGGGGGATACGCAGTATTTT	CASSVEPGRGDTQYF	.	few	TRBV9	TRBJ2-3
TGTGCCAGCATGGGGGGCTACGAGCAGTACTTC	CASMGGYEQYF	.	.	TRBV27	TRBJ2-7
TGTGCCAGCAGTTTAAGACAGGGGGTCACAGATACGCAGTATTTT	CASSLRQGVTDTQYF	TRBD1	few	TRBV28	TRBJ2-3
TGTGCCAGCAGTTTATCACACCGAAACTATGGCTACACCTTC	CASSLSHRNYGYTF	.	.	TRBV27	TRBJ1-2
TGTGCCAGCAGTCCCCCTGACAGGAACACCGGGGAGCTGTTTTTT	CASSPPDRNTGELFF	.	few	TRBV28	TRBJ2-2
TGCAGCGTTCGAGGGGGGCGAAGGGTAGCGGGAGATTCTTACGAGCAGTACTTC	CSVRGGRRVAGDSYEQYF	TRBD2	few	TRBV29-1	TRBJ2-7
TGTGCCAGCAACTCCCTTTATGAAAAACTGTTTTTT	CASNSLYEKLFF	.	few	TRBV6-5	TRBJ1-4
TGCGCCAGCAGCTTGACCCGACAGTCCTCCTACGAGCAGTACTTC	CASSLTRQSSYEQYF	.	.	TRBV5-1	TRBJ2-7
TGTGCCAGCAGCTTAGAAGAGCGGACTGAAGCTTTCTTT	CASSLEERTEAFF	.	few	TRBV7-9	TRBJ1-1
TGTGCCACCAGCAGAGTCGGGGGGTCGGAGACCCAGTACTTC	CATSRVGGSETQYF	TRBD2	few	TRBV15	TRBJ2-5
TGTGCCATCGGTCTGGGACAGGGGGCGCGAAGGACCGGGGAGCTGTTTTTT	CAIGLGQGARRTGELFF	TRBD1	few	TRBV10-3	TRBJ2-2
TGTGCCTGGAGTACGGCAGGGTGGAACACTGAAGCTTTCTTT	CAWSTAGWNTEAFF	.	few	TRBV30	TRBJ1-1
TGTGCCAGCAGCCCAAGGCCTAGCGACAATGAGCAGTTCTTC	CASSPRPSDNEQFF	.	.	TRBV4-2	TRBJ2-1
TGTGCCATCAGCGGTACTAGCGGGGACACAGATACGCAGTATTTT	CAISGTSGDTDTQYF	TRBD2	.	TRBV10-3	TRBJ2-3
TGTGCCAGCAGCTTAGATCTCACAGATACGCAGTATTTT	CASSLDLTDTQYF	.	.	TRBV7-2	TRBJ2-3
TGTGCCAGCTCAAGCACAGGGGACTCGCTCTATGGCTACACCTTC	CASSSTGDSLYGYTF	TRBD1	.	TRBV18	TRBJ1-2
TGCGCCAGCAGCCAGACACTTCGGGACAGGGGGATGAGCTCCTACAATGAGCAGTTCTTC	CASSQTLRDRGMSSYNEQFF	TRBD1	few	TRBV4-3	TRBJ2-1
TGTGCCAGCATCAGGGACTCCTACAATGAGCAGTTCTTC	CASIRDSYNEQFF	.	few	TRBV2	TRBJ2-1
TGTGCCAGTATAGGGCAGGGGGACGGTCACGAGCAGTACTTC	CASIGQGDGHEQYF	TRBD1	few	TRBV19	TRBJ2-7
TGTGCCAGCAGCTTCGAAGCCGGGCCCCAGCATTTT	CASSFEAGPQHF	.	few	TRBV5-6	TRBJ1-5
TGCGCCAGCAGTCAATCGGAGGGGCGGATCTATAATTCACCCCTCCACTTT	CASSQSEGRIYNSPLHF	.	few	TRBV23-1	TRBJ1-6
TGCGCCAGCAGCGCGGGACAGATAACCGGGGAGCTGTTTTTT	CASSAGQITGELFF	.	few	TRBV5-1	TRBJ2-2
TGTGCCAGCAGTTATTACGACAGGGGGCTGGATACGCAGTATTTT	CASSYYDRGLDTQYF	TRBD1	once	TRBV6-5	TRBJ2-3
TGTGCCAGCAGCTACCAACTGACTGGGGAGCTGTTTTTT	CASSYQLTGELFF	.	.	TRBV5-4	TRBJ2-2
TGTGCCAGCAGTTCTTCCCAAGAGACCCAGTACTTC	CASSSSQETQYF	.	.	TRBV5-4	TRBJ2-5
TGCAGCACCCTCCCGACAGCCCCCCGGACTGAAGCTTTCTTT	CSTLPTAPRTEAFF	.	few	TRBV29-1	TRBJ1-1
TGTGCCAGCAGCTTTGGTGTTCGGGGTTATGGCTACACCTTC	CASSFGVRGYGYTF	.	few	TRBV7-2	TRBJ1-2
TGCAGCGTTCGGTACGGACTACATGAGGGAGAGCAGTACTTC	CSVRYGLHEGEQYF	.	few	TRBV29-1	TRBJ2-7